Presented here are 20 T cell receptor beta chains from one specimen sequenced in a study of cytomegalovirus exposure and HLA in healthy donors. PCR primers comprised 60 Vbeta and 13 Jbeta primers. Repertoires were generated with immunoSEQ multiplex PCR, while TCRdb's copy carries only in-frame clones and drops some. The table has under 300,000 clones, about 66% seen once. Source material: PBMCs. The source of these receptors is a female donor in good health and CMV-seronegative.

CDR3 residues: CASSFLRQGVYEQYF. The DNA of the CDR3 is TGTGCCAGCAGTTTCCTCCGACAGGGGGTCTACGAGCAGTACTTC. The chain couples TRBV27 to TRBJ2-7, with 9 positions matching TRBD1. The V gene's germline CDR1 is MNHEY and CDR2 SMNVEV (reference sequence). The CDR3 consists of 15 residues. With 3 bases clipped from V and 3 bases from J, the junction kept 6 bases outside the gene matches.

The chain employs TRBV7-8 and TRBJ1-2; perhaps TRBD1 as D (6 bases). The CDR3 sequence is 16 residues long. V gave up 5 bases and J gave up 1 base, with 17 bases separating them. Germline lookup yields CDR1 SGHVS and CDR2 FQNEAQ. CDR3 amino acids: CASSPSFGRGNYGYTF. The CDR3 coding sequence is TGTGCCAGCAGCCCATCCTTCGGCAGGGGTAACTATGGCTACACCTTC. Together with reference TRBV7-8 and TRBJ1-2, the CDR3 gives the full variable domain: GAGVSQSPRYKVAKRGQDVALRCDPISGHVSLFWYQQALGQGPEFLTYFQNEAQLDKSGLPSDRFFAERPEGSVSTLKIQRTQQEDSAVYLCASSPSFGRGNYGYTFGSGTRLTVV.

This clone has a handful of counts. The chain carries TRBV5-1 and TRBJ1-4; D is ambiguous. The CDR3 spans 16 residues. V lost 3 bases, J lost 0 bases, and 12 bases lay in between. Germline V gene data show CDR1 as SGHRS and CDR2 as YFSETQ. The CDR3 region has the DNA TGCGCCAGCAGCTCGAGGGCCCCTGCAACTAATGAAAAACTGTTTTTT. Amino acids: CASSSRAPATNEKLFF.

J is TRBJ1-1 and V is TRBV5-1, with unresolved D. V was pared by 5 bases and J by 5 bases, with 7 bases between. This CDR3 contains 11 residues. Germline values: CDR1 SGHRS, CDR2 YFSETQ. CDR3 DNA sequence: TGCGCCAGCAGTACGAGAACTGAAGCTTTCTTT. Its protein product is CASSTRTEAFF.

CDR3 nucleotides: TGTGCCAGCAGCCCAGGGGTAGGGGCACAAGAGACCCAGTACTTC. Translating gives CASSPGVGAQETQYF. The chain employs TRBV4-2 and TRBJ2-5; D might be TRBD1 (6 bases). This CDR3 is 15 amino acids long. Germline-derived CDR1 and CDR2 are LGHNA and YNFKEQ. Trimming cost V 4 bases and J 2 bases, with 14 bases left between them.

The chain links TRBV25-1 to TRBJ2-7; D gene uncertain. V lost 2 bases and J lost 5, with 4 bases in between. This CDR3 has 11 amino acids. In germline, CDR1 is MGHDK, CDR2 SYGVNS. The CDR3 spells CASSETDEQYF. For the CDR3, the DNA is TGTGCCAGCAGTGAAACAGACGAGCAGTACTTC.

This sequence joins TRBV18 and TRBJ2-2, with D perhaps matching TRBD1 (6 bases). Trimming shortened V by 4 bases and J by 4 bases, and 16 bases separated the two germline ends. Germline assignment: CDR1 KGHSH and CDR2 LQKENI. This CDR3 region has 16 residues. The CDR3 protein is CASSRTEPSGTGELFF. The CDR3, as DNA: TGTGCCAGCTCACGGACAGAACCGAGTGGCACCGGGGAGCTGTTTTTT.

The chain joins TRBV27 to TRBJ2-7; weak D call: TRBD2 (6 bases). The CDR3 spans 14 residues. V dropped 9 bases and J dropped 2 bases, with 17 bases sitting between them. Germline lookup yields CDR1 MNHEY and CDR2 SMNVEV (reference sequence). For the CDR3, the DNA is TGTGCCAGTAGCCCCGGGACTCTCCCCTACGAGCAGTACTTC. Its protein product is CASSPGTLPYEQYF.

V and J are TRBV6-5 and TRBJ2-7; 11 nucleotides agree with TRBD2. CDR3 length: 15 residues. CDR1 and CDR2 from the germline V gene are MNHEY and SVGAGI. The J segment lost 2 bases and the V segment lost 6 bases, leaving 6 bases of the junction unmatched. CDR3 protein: CASRIAGGPPYEQYF. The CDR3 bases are TGTGCCAGCAGGATAGCGGGAGGGCCCCCCTACGAGCAGTACTTC.

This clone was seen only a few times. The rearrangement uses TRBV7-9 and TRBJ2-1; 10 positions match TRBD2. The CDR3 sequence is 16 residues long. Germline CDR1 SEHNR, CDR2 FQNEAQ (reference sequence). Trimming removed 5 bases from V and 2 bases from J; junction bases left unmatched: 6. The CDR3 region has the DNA TGTGCCAGCAGCCTTAGCGGGAGGTTGGCCTACAATGAGCAGTTCTTC. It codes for CASSLSGRLAYNEQFF.

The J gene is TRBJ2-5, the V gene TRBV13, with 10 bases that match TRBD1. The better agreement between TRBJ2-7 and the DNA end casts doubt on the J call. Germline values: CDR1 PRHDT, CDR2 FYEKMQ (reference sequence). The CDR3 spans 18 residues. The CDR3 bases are TGTGCCAGCAGCTTAGGGACAGGGGGCGCGAAAAGTATCTACGAGCAGTACTTC. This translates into CASSLGTGGAKSIYEQYF.

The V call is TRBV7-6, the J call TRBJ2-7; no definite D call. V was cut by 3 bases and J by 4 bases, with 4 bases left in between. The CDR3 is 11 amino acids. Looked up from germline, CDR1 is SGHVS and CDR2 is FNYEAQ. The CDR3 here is CASSLEYEQYF. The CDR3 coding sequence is TGTGCCAGCAGCTTGGAGTACGAGCAGTACTTC. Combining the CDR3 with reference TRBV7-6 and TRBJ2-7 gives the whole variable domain GAGVSQSPRYKVTKRGQDVALRCDPISGHVSLYWYRQALGQGPEFLTYFNYEAQQDKSGLPNDRFSAERPEGSISTLTIQRTEQRDSAMYRCASSLEYEQYFGPGTRLTVT.

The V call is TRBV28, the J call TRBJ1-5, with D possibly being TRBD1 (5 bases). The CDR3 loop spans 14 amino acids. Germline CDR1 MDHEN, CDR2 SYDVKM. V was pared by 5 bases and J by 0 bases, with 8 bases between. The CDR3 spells CASSHDSSNQPQHF. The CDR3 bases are TGTGCCAGCAGTCATGACAGTAGCAATCAGCCCCAGCATTTT.

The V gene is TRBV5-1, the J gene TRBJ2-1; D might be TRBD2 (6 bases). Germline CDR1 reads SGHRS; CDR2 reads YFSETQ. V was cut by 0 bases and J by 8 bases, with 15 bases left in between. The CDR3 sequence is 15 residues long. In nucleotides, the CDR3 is TGCGCCAGCAGCTTGGATGGCGGGACCCGGGATGAGCAGTTCTTC. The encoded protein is CASSLDGGTRDEQFF.

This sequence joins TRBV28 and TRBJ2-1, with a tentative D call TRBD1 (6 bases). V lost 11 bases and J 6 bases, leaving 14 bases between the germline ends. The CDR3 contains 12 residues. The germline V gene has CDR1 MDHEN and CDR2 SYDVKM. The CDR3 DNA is TGTGCCTCCATAGACAGGATCAATGAGCAGTTCTTC. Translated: CASIDRINEQFF.

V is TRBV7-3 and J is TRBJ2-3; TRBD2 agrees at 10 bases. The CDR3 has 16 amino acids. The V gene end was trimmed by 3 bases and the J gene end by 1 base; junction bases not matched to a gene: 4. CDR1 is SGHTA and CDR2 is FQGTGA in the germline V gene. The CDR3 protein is CASSFTGLAGTDTQYF. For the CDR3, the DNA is TGTGCCAGCAGCTTCACAGGACTAGCGGGCACAGATACGCAGTATTTT.

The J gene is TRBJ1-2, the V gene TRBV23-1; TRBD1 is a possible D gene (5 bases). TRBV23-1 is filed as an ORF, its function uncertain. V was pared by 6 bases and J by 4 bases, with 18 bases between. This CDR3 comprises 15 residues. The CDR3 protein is CASSSGSGATYGYTF. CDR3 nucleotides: TGCGCCAGCAGCTCGGGGAGCGGGGCTACCTATGGCTACACCTTC.

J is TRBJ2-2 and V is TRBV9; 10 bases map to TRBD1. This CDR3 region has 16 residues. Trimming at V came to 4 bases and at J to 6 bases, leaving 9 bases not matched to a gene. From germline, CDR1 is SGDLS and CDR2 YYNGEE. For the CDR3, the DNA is TGTGCCAGCAGCATTATGGGACAGGGGTTCTCCGGGGAGCTGTTTTTT. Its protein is CASSIMGQGFSGELFF.

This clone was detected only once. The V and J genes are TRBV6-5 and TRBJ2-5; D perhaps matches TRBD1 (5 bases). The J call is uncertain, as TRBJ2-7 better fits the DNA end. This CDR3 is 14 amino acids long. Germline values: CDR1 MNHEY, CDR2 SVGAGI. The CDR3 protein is CASSYRGRVSEQYF. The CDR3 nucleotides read TGTGCCAGCAGTTACAGGGGAAGGGTTTCCGAGCAGTACTTC.

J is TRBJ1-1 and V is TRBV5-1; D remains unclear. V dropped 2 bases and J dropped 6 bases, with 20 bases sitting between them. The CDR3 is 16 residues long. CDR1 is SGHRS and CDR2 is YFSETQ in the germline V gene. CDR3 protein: CASSFSAGTRWSEAFF. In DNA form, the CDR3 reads TGCGCCAGCAGCTTTAGCGCAGGTACAAGGTGGTCTGAAGCTTTCTTT.